This is a list of T cell receptor beta chains from one sample in a study of cytomegalovirus exposure and HLA in healthy donors. Libraries were prepared by immunoSEQ multiplex PCR; TCRdb keeps only in-frame clonotypes and omits some of them. The sample includes about 250,000 clones, roughly 70% seen only once; the top ten take 2% to 2.5%. What was sequenced was PBMCs. Receptor source: a female donor in good health and CMV-seronegative. Each CDR3 is given without its conserved first and last residue.

>TRBJ1-3|TRBV30
AWSAGRFSGNTIY
>TRBJ1-1|TRBV27
ASSFDRYTEAF
>TRBJ2-6|TRBV29-1
SVRGVGLSGANVLT
>TRBJ1-6|TRBV19
ASRDRARDSPLH
>TRBJ1-2|TRBV6-5
ASSSDRASRMDGYT
>TRBJ2-7|TRBV5-4
ASSLGLAGGPTQY
>TRBJ2-3|TRBV29-1
GAGRAGGTTDTQY
>TRBJ2-5|TRBV4-1
ASSQETSGRRETQY
>TRBJ2-7|TRBV6-1
ASSEALGTAL
>TRBJ2-2|TRBV12-1
ANGKGLSTGELF
>TRBJ1-1|TRBV29-1
SADRANTEAF
>TRBJ1-1|TRBV28
AGQDNGEAF
>TRBJ2-7|TRBV27
ASRGLMRERDEQY
>TRBJ2-7|TRBV2
AGSGTGLRGSSYEQY
>TRBJ2-2|TRBV5-5
ASSLWSTGRNTGELF
>TRBJ2-5|TRBV6-5
ASSARGPRETQY
>TRBJ2-3|TRBV27
ASSSGATSGRVTDTQY
>TRBJ2-1|TRBV12-2
ASRFLECCEQF
>TRBJ2-2|TRBV27
ASTRTGVTGELF
>TRBJ2-5|TRBV29-1
SGFRETQY
>TRBJ2-1|TRBV5-1
ASFVGLAGGISSNEQF
>TRBJ2-7|TRBV6-1
ASSAPNRGSYEQY
>TRBJ2-1|TRBV4-1
ASSQDGGRVDEQF
>TRBJ2-3|TRBV6-1
ASSGDRPRDTQY
>TRBJ2-7|TRBV11-2
ASSLSRDSYEQY
>TRBJ2-1|TRBV5-1
ASSLLTGGYNEQF
>TRBJ1-5|TRBV19
ASSIGGTGQPQH
>TRBJ1-1|TRBV11-2
ASSLSQGNTEAF
>-|TRBV5-1
ASSLSPSSYEQY
>TRBJ2-7|TRBV7-4
ASSPEVDEQY
>TRBJ1-5|TRBV10-2
ASSGDDSNQPQH